The 20 T cell receptor beta chains below all came from one sample that was sequenced in a study of cytomegalovirus exposure and HLA in healthy donors. With 60 Vbeta and 13 Jbeta primers, the PCR was carried out. Assay: immunoSEQ multiplex PCR; the TCRdb copy retains only in-frame clones and omits some. The table includes 77,000 or so clones, 70% to 85% detected once. Sequenced sample: PBMCs. The receptor source for this set is a middle-aged woman in good health and CMV-seronegative.

This rearrangement joins TRBV19 to TRBJ1-4, with TRBD1 matching over 9 bases. The CDR3 contains 16 residues. V was pared by 4 bases and J by 4 bases, with 7 bases of the junction left unmatched. Germline CDR1 is LNHDA and CDR2 is SQIVND (reference sequence). The CDR3 DNA sequence: TGTGCCAGTAGTAGCGGGACAGGGCTACATAATGAAAAACTGTTTTTT. This gives the protein CASSSGTGLHNEKLFF. The full variable domain, its missing parts supplied by reference TRBV19 and TRBJ1-4, is DGGITQSPKYLFRKEGQNVTLSCEQNLNHDAMYWYRQDPGQGLRLIYYSQIVNDFQKGDIAEGYSVSREKKESFPLTVTSAQKNPTAFYLCASSSGTGLHNEKLFFGSGTQLSVL.

This clone was detected only a few times. The DNA of the CDR3 is TGTGCCAGCAGCCAAGCGGGCTACGAGCAGTACTTC. Residues: CASSQAGYEQYF. The chain has TRBV13 and TRBJ2-7; tentatively, D is TRBD2 (6 bases). The CDR3 contains 12 residues. V dropped 5 bases and J dropped 3 bases, with 8 bases sitting between them. Germline V lookup: CDR1 PRHDT, CDR2 FYEKMQ (reference sequence).

The chain links TRBV30 to TRBJ2-5; TRBD2 matches at 12 bases. Losses at the gene ends were 7 bases for V and 5 bases for J; bases not matched to a gene: 11. The CDR3 totals 15 residues. Germline V gene lookup returns CDR1 GTSNPN and CDR2 SVGIG (reference sequence). Written as DNA, the CDR3 is TGTGCCTCCGTGACTAGCGGGGGATTAGAGGAGACCCAGTACTTC. Amino acid sequence: CASVTSGGLEETQYF.

CDR3 sequence reads: CASSQSSSTEAFF. CDR3 nucleotides: TGCGCCAGCAGCCAATCTAGCAGCACTGAAGCTTTCTTT. The chain couples TRBV4-1 to TRBJ1-1; D not certain. The CDR3 has 13 residues. CDR1 and CDR2 from the germline V gene are MGHRA and YSYEKL. V lost 2 bases to trimming and J lost 4 bases, with 8 bases between them.

The chain combines TRBV2 with TRBJ2-1; 11 bases are a match to TRBD2. Germline V gene lookup returns CDR1 SNHLY and CDR2 FYNNEI. The CDR3 runs to 15 residues. The V segment lost 6 bases and the J segment 7 bases; nucleotides outside the gene matches: 8. The CDR3 loop is CASSFSGGEINEQFF. CDR3 DNA: TGTGCCAGCAGCTTTAGCGGGGGGGAGATTAATGAGCAGTTCTTC.

The sample holds a few counts of this clone. This chain connects TRBV25-1 to TRBJ2-1, with 10 positions matching TRBD2. The V gene's germline CDR1 is MGHDK and CDR2 SYGVNS. The CDR3 extends over 15 amino acids. The ends lost 3 bases at V and 7 bases at J; junction bases unmatched: 6. CDR3 sequence reads: CASSDSGRAVNEQFF. CDR3 in DNA: TGTGCCAGCAGTGACAGCGGGAGGGCCGTGAATGAGCAGTTCTTC.

This clone was seen more than once but under ten times. J is TRBJ2-1 and V is TRBV5-1; TRBD2 matches at 16 bases. After removal of 4 bases from V and 8 bases from J, the junction contained 6 bases not matched to a gene. The CDR3 has 16 residues. Germline values: CDR1 SGHRS, CDR2 YFSETQ. In DNA form, the CDR3 reads TGCGCCAGCAGCCCGGGACTAGCGGGAGGGGGCGATGAGCAGTTCTTC. Encoded protein: CASSPGLAGGGDEQFF.

V is TRBV27 and J is TRBJ2-7, with a weak D call TRBD1 (5 bases). V lost 6 bases, J lost 2 bases, and 20 bases lay in between. The germline V gene encodes CDR1 MNHEY and CDR2 SMNVEV (reference sequence). CDR3 length: 16 residues. In nucleotides, the CDR3 is TGTGCCAGCAGCCAAGACAAAACACAGGACACCTACGAGCAGTACTTC. Protein: CASSQDKTQDTYEQYF.

The chain recombines TRBV13 with TRBJ2-1; no clear D. Germline V gene sequence: CDR1 PRHDT, CDR2 FYEKMQ (reference sequence). This CDR3 comprises 16 residues. The ends were cut back, 5 bases at V and 9 bases at J, with 23 bases in the middle. In DNA form, the CDR3 reads TGTGCCAGCAGCCCTCCCCGGTCCCGCCCCGCTGGTGAGCAGTTCTTC. Amino acids: CASSPPRSRPAGEQFF. The full variable domain, rest sourced from reference TRBV13 and TRBJ2-1, is AAGVIQSPRHLIKEKRETATLKCYPIPRHDTVYWYQQGPGQDPQFLISFYEKMQSDKGSIPDRFSAQQFSDYHSELNMSSLELGDSALYFCASSPPRSRPAGEQFFGPGTRLTVL.

The rearrangement links TRBV7-2 to TRBJ2-3; possibly TRBD2 for D (6 bases). Germline V gene lookup returns CDR1 SGHTA and CDR2 FQGNSA. This CDR3 region has 15 residues. Trimming cost V 4 bases and J 4 bases, with 15 bases left between them. The CDR3 spells CASSSVGGAADTQYF. Here the CDR3 DNA reads TGTGCCAGCAGCTCAGTCGGAGGGGCCGCAGATACGCAGTATTTT. The full variable domain, completed using reference TRBV7-2 and TRBJ2-3, is GAGVSQSPSNKVTEKGKDVELRCDPISGHTALYWYRQSLGQGLEFLIYFQGNSAPDKSGLPSDRFSAERTGGSVSTLTIQRTQQEDSAVYLCASSSVGGAADTQYFGPGTRLTVL.

The chain is built from TRBV7-2 and TRBJ2-4; 8 bases fit TRBD1. The CDR3 length is 16 residues. Losses at the gene ends were 3 bases for V and 0 bases for J; bases not matched to a gene: 4. The germline gives CDR1 SGHTA, CDR2 FQGNSA. CDR3 in amino acids: CASSFGTGLAKNIQYF. The CDR3 DNA is TGTGCCAGCAGCTTCGGGACAGGTTTAGCCAAAAACATTCAGTACTTC. Filled out from reference TRBV7-2 and TRBJ2-4, the complete variable domain reads GAGVSQSPSNKVTEKGKDVELRCDPISGHTALYWYRQSLGQGLEFLIYFQGNSAPDKSGLPSDRFSAERTGGSVSTLTIQRTQQEDSAVYLCASSFGTGLAKNIQYFGAGTRLSVL.

The chain employs TRBV7-9 and TRBJ2-7, with 7 nucleotides matching TRBD2. V trimming: 0 bases; J trimming: 5 bases; junction bases outside the gene matches: 4. Per germline, CDR1 SEHNR and CDR2 FQNEAQ (reference sequence). CDR3 length: 14 amino acids. The CDR3, as DNA: TGTGCCAGCAGCTTAGCAAGACTAGCTCACGAGCAGTACTTC. It translates to CASSLARLAHEQYF.

The chain links TRBV4-1 to TRBJ2-7; 8 nucleotides line up with TRBD1. The CDR3 consists of 15 residues. Germline CDR1 reads MGHRA; CDR2 reads YSYEKL. Trimming at V came to 0 bases and at J to 4 bases, leaving 5 bases not matched to a gene. The DNA of the CDR3 is TGCGCCAGCAGCCAAGATGGACAGGGAGGATACGAGCAGTACTTC. It yields the protein CASSQDGQGGYEQYF.

This clone is a singleton in its sample. This sequence joins TRBV29-1 and TRBJ1-1; 9 bases are a match to TRBD1. This CDR3 contains 15 residues. With 6 bases clipped from V and 2 bases from J, the junction kept 10 bases outside the gene matches. The germline V gene has CDR1 SQVTM and CDR2 ANQGSEA. The CDR3 nucleotides read TGCAGCGTCATTACCAGGACAGGGGTAAACACTGAAGCTTTCTTT. This sequence encodes CSVITRTGVNTEAFF.

CDR3 loop: CASSLRQLYNSPLHF. DNA of the CDR3: TGTGCCAGCAGCCTCCGACAGCTGTATAATTCACCCCTCCACTTT. The chain links TRBV7-6 to TRBJ1-6, with D possibly being TRBD1 (5 bases). Looked up from germline, CDR1 is SGHVS and CDR2 is FNYEAQ. V lost 5 bases and J 4 bases, leaving 12 bases between the germline ends. This CDR3 has 15 residues.

V usage is TRBV10-3 and J usage is TRBJ2-1, with 8 bases matching TRBD2. The germline CDR1 and CDR2 sequences are ENHRY and SYGVKD. The junction had 14 bases not matched to a gene; V was cut back by 0 bases and J by 7 bases. This CDR3 spans 18 amino acids. CDR3 amino acids: CAISESWRRSGRSNEQFF. DNA of the CDR3: TGTGCCATCAGTGAGTCTTGGAGGAGGAGCGGGAGATCTAATGAGCAGTTCTTC.

This clone turned up a few times. This rearrangement joins TRBV18 to TRBJ2-7, with 8 bases fitting TRBD1. After removal of 6 bases from V and 3 bases from J, the junction contained 4 bases not matched to a gene. CDR3 length equals 13 residues. Germline V CDR1 and CDR2: KGHSH, LQKENI. The CDR3 bases are TGTGCCAGCTCGGCCGGGACAGGCTACGAGCAGTACTTC. Amino acid sequence: CASSAGTGYEQYF.

The chain uses TRBV18 and TRBJ2-7; 7 positions agree with TRBD2. This CDR3 is 14 amino acids long. Trimming at V came to 3 bases and at J to 2 bases, leaving 4 bases not matched to a gene. Germline V CDR1 and CDR2: KGHSH, LQKENI. The CDR3 coding sequence is TGTGCCAGCTCACCCTCCGGGACTACCTACGAGCAGTACTTC. Its translation is CASSPSGTTYEQYF. Together with reference TRBV18 and TRBJ2-7, the CDR3 gives the full variable domain: NAGVMQNPRHLVRRRGQEARLRCSPMKGHSHVYWYRQLPEEGLKFMVYLQKENIIDESGMPKERFSAEFPKEGPSILRIQQVVRGDSAAYFCASSPSGTTYEQYFGPGTRLTVT.

This clone has a handful of counts. The chain joins TRBV29-1 to TRBJ1-2, with 9 bases identical to TRBD1. The CDR3 totals 14 residues. Germline trimming cut 6 bases from V and 4 bases from J; bases unmatched to any gene: 9. Looked up from germline, CDR1 is SQVTM and CDR2 is ANQGSEA. CDR3 DNA sequence: TGCAGCGTCAACTCCCGGGACAGGGCCTATGGCTACACCTTC. Translating gives CSVNSRDRAYGYTF.

The chain carries TRBV30 and TRBJ1-5; weak D call: TRBD1 (6 bases). V was cut by 3 bases and J by 7 bases, with 16 bases left in between. This CDR3 is 14 amino acids long. Germline lookup yields CDR1 GTSNPN and CDR2 SVGIG (reference sequence). This CDR3 reads CAWSRGGAKQPQHF. CDR3 nucleotides: TGTGCCTGGAGCCGAGGGGGGGCAAAGCAGCCCCAGCATTTT.